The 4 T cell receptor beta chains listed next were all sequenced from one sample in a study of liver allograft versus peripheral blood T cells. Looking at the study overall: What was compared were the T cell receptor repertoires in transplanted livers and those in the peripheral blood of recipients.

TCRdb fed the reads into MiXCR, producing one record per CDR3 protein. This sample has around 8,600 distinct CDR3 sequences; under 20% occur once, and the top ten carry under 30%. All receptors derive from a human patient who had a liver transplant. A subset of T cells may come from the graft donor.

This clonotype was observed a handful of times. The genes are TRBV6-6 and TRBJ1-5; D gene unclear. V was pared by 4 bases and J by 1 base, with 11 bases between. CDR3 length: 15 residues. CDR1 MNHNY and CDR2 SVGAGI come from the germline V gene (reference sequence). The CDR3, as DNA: TGTGCCAGCAGTTCTACTAGATGGAGCAATCAGCCCCAGCATTTT. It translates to CASSSTRWSNQPQHF.

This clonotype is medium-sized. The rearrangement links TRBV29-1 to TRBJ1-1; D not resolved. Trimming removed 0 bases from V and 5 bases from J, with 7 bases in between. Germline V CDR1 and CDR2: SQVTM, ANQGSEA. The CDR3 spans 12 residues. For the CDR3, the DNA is TGCAGCGTTGAAGATCTAGGGACTGAAGCTTTCTTT. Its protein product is CSVEDLGTEAFF.

CDR3 in DNA: TGTGCCTGCGAGACAGGGACGGAGGGCTACACCTTC. The encoded protein is CACETGTEGYTF. The V gene is TRBV2, the J gene TRBJ2-7; 7 bases agree with TRBD1. The better agreement between TRBJ1-2 and the DNA end casts doubt on the J call. The CDR3 extends over 12 amino acids. CDR1 and CDR2 from the germline V gene are SNHLY and FYNNEI.

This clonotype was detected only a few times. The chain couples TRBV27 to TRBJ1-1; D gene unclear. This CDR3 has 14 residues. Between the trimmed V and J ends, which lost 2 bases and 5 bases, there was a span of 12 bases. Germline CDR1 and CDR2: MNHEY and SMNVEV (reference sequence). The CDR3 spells CASSLTPWETEAFF. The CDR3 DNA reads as TGTGCCAGCAGTTTAACGCCGTGGGAGACTGAAGCTTTCTTT.